This is a list of T cell receptor beta chains from one sample in a study of cytomegalovirus exposure and HLA in healthy donors. Assay: immunoSEQ multiplex PCR; the TCRdb copy retains only in-frame clones and omits some. The data hold hundreds of thousands of clones, with 60% to 85% observed a single time. Specimen: PBMCs. Receptors originate from a man between 35 and 55 years old in good health and CMV-seronegative. Both conserved end residues are part of each CDR3. A D gene is named only where the DNA matches it firmly. Only part of the rows carry a size: once, few, many, or a class if the clone is expanded.

J gene	clone size	CDR3 length	V gene	D gene	CDR3 DNA	CDR3 protein
TRBJ1-1	-	18	TRBV18	-	TGTGCCAGCTCACCTCTTTTTGGGGAGGGGGGTATGAACACTGAAGCTTTCTTT	CASSPLFGEGGMNTEAFF
TRBJ2-6	few	18	TRBV14	TRBD2	TGTGCCAGCAGCTTCATAGCGGGGGCTTCCTCTGGGGCCAACGTCCTGACTTTC	CASSFIAGASSGANVLTF
TRBJ1-1	-	12	TRBV27	-	TGTGCCAGCAGTTACGGGGGAACTGAAGCTTTCTTT	CASSYGGTEAFF
TRBJ2-7	-	16	TRBV28	TRBD2	TGTGCCAGCAGGCCCACTAGCGGGAGGGTGTTAAACGAGCAGTACTTC	CASRPTSGRVLNEQYF
TRBJ1-5	-	16	TRBV7-8	TRBD1	TGTGCCAGCAGCCCCCCGGGAGGGGGCGCGTATCAGCCCCAGCATTTT	CASSPPGGGAYQPQHF
TRBJ2-1	-	15	TRBV15	TRBD2	TGTGCCACCAGCAGAGAAGCGGGGGGGCCGGGTGAGCAGTTCTTC	CATSREAGGPGEQFF
TRBJ2-5	-	14	TRBV6-6	TRBD2	TGTGCCAGCAGGGGGACTAGCGGACAAGAGACCCAGTACTTC	CASRGTSGQETQYF
TRBJ2-5	-	13	TRBV4-2	TRBD1	TGTGCCAGCAGCCCTCAGGGGGCCCAGGACAAGTACTTC	CASSPQGAQDKYF
TRBJ2-4	-	14	TRBV6-1	-	TGTGCCAGCAGTGAAGGATGGAGCCTAAACATTCAGTACTTC	CASSEGWSLNIQYF
TRBJ1-2	-	11	TRBV29-1	-	TGCAGCGTGGACTCTAACTATGGCTACACCTTC	CSVDSNYGYTF
TRBJ2-7	-	13	TRBV11-1	-	TGTGCCAGCAGCCATCCCGTGGGCCGCGAGCAGTACTTC	CASSHPVGREQYF
TRBJ2-7	-	13	TRBV15	TRBD2	TGTGCCCTATCCGAGACTAGCGGTTACGAGCAGTACTTC	CALSETSGYEQYF
TRBJ2-3	-	14	TRBV7-2	-	TGTGCCAGCAGCTCGACAAGAAGCACAGATACGCAGTATTTT	CASSSTRSTDTQYF
TRBJ2-1	-	15	TRBV2	-	TGTGCCAGCAGTGAGGGACTGATATTCTACAATGAGCAGTTCTTC	CASSEGLIFYNEQFF
TRBJ1-1	-	16	TRBV5-1	TRBD1	TGCGCCAGCAGCTTTTCCGGGACAGGGGTCAGCACTGAAGCTTTCTTT	CASSFSGTGVSTEAFF
TRBJ1-4	-	15	TRBV5-1	-	TGCGCCAGCAGCTTGGCACCGAACTTTAATGAAAAACTGTTTTTT	CASSLAPNFNEKLFF
TRBJ1-4	-	14	TRBV28	TRBD1	TGTGCCAGCAGAGTTCAGGGGGCGAGTGAAAAACTGTTTTTT	CASRVQGASEKLFF
TRBJ1-6	-	12	TRBV11-2	TRBD1	TGTGCCAGCAGCTCCCTCGACAGGGTAATACACTTT	CASSSLDRVIHF
TRBJ2-7	-	15	TRBV5-4	TRBD2	TGTGCCAGCAGCTTGGGAGCGGGAGGGCCCTACGAGCAGTACTTC	CASSLGAGGPYEQYF
TRBJ1-1	-	15	TRBV12-5	TRBD1	TGTGCTAGTGCCCAGGACAGGGAGATTACCACTGAAGCTTTCTTT	CASAQDREITTEAFF
TRBJ2-1	-	13	TRBV9	-	TGTGCCAGCAGCGTATGGGCGGGTAATGAGCAGTTCTTC	CASSVWAGNEQFF
TRBJ1-1	-	14	TRBV9	TRBD1	TGTGCCAGCAGCGAGGACAGGGGCGACACTGAAGCTTTCTTT	CASSEDRGDTEAFF
TRBJ2-2	-	14	TRBV19	TRBD2	TGTGCCAGTAGTCCGGGACTAGCGGCCGGGGAGCTGTTTTTT	CASSPGLAAGELFF